This T cell receptor beta chain was profiled in a study of blood T cell repertoires in COVID-19. Study at large: T cells, B-cell-depleted T cells, or PBMCs provided the cDNA or gDNA that served as material.

TCRdb's table, derived via immunoSEQ multiplex PCR, lists solely in-frame clones and lacks some. The sample consists of about 41,000 clones, roughly nine tenths of them appearing once. This clone was observed a few times. The sequenced material came from peripheral blood. The receptor was isolated from a man aged 60 to 75 with acute or convalescent COVID-19.

The DNA of the CDR3 is TGTGCCAGCAGCTTGACAGGGACCATCCGGACCGGGGAGCTGTTTTTT. Translation: CASSLTGTIRTGELFF. The rearrangement links TRBV5-6 to TRBJ2-2; perhaps TRBD1 as D (6 bases). The CDR3 covers 16 residues. Germline-derived CDR1 and CDR2 are SGHDT and YYEEEE. The V and J ends lost 1 base and 5 bases respectively, with 15 bases between them.